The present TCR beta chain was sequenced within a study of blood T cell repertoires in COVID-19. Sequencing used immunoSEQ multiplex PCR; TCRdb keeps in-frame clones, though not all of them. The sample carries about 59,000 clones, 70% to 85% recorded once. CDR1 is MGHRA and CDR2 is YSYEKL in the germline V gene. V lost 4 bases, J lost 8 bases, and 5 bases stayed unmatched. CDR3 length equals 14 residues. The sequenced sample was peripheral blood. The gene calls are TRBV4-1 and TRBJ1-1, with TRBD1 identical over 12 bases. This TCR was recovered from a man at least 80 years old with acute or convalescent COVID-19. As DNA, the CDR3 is TGCGCCAGCAGCCGGGGACAGGGGGCAGTCGAAGCTTTCTTT. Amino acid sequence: CASSRGQGAVEAFF.